This TCR beta chain was retrieved from a study of T cell responses to AZD1222 COVID-19 vaccine. V lost 1 base to trimming and J lost 7 bases, with 10 bases between them. Germline lookup yields CDR1 SGHTA and CDR2 FQGNSA. The CDR3 covers 13 residues. The protocol was immunoSEQ multiplex PCR, while the TCRdb copy is restricted to in-frame clones and leaves out a portion. The sample consists of around 120,000 clones, around 85% of them appearing once. Worth noting for this clone: No antigen is known for it.

Study-wide findings and caveats: Sampling captured repertoires only after the peak T cell response. Distributed over spike, vaccine-associated CD4 TCRs predominated at 160-218 and 743-854. Only six individuals given AZD1222 were seropositive at baseline.

The V and J genes are TRBV7-2 and TRBJ2-5; no definite D call. The sequenced sample was peripheral blood, obtained on day 0 of MenACWY control vaccination. The sequence derives from an adult in good health. The CDR3 is CASSLGLYGTQYF. In DNA, the CDR3 is TGTGCCAGCAGCTTAGGCTTATATGGGACCCAGTACTTC.